Listed here are 30 T cell receptor beta chains from one sample, sequenced in a study of regulatory T cells in long-lasting Graves disease. Noted time point: newly diagnosed GD, antithyroid drugs for less than 3 months. The TCR library used RNA extracted from PBMCs. Construction of the TCR beta libraries employed iRepertoire HTBI primers in conjunction with Arm-PCR of CDR3 regions. TCRdb itself ran the multiplex PCR reads through MiXCR, one entry per CDR3 protein. The table lists around 420,000 distinct CDR3 sequences, around 15% of them singletons. This specimen was peripheral blood mononuclear cells (PBMCs), taken at new diagnosis, from a patient treated with antithyroid drugs. These receptors originate from a female donor with Graves disease.

This clonotype was observed a handful of times. With a much larger clone just one base away, this may be a read error. The chain carries TRBV5-6 and TRBJ2-1; D might be TRBD2 (5 bases). V was clipped by 3 bases and J by 6 bases, with 16 bases between them. Germline-derived CDR1 and CDR2 are SGHDT and YYEEEE. CDR3 length equals 15 residues. The CDR3 DNA reads TGTGCCAGCAGCTCTCACGGACTCAATCGCAATGAGCAGTTCTTC. Translating gives CASSSHGLNRNEQFF.

This clonotype was seen ten or more times. V gene TRBV30 combines with J gene TRBJ1-1; 7 nucleotides match TRBD1. CDR1 and CDR2 (germline): GTSNPN, SVGIG (reference sequence). This CDR3 spans 12 amino acids. The J segment lost 6 bases and the V segment lost 5 bases, leaving 6 bases of the junction unmatched. DNA of the CDR3: TGTGCCTGGCAGGGGGGGGGGGCTGAAGCTTTCTTT. Protein sequence: CAWQGGGAEAFF.

The chain is built from TRBV3-1 and TRBJ2-3, with 9 bases lining up with TRBD2. Unmatched junction bases numbered 23, after V lost 4 bases and J lost 6 bases. Germline V CDR1 and CDR2: LGHDT, YNNKEL (reference sequence). The CDR3 extends over 20 amino acids. The CDR3 nucleotides are TGTGCCAGCAGCCCCCGAGGGGTAGCGGGAGAAGTGTTTCCTACCGATACGCAGTATTTT. As protein: CASSPRGVAGEVFPTDTQYF.

This clonotype was recorded a few times. An end of the junction differs from the germline gene, which may be a read error. The V call is TRBV12-3 or TRBV12-4, the J call TRBJ2-1; TRBD1 is a possible D gene (5 bases). The CDR3 totals 14 residues. CDR3 loop: CASSFGDSYNEQLF. As DNA, the CDR3 is TGTGCCAGCAGTTTTGGCGACAGCTACAATGAGCAGCTCTTC.

This clonotype has ten or more counts. The V call is TRBV10-3, the J call TRBJ2-1; 11 bases line up with TRBD2. V was clipped by 10 bases and J by 4 bases; unmatched bases: 9. The length of the CDR3 is 15 residues. Germline V gives CDR1 ENHRY, CDR2 SYGVKD. CDR3 residues: CATLPGLAEYNEQFF. CDR3 sequence (DNA): TGTGCCACTCTGCCGGGACTAGCGGAGTACAATGAGCAGTTCTTC.

This clonotype showed up many times. The chain joins TRBV6-2 or TRBV6-3 to TRBJ1-6; no firm D call. The V gene's germline CDR1 is MNHEY and CDR2 SVGEGT. With 2 bases removed from V and 4 bases from J, the gap between germline ends came to 6 bases. The CDR3 has 14 residues. In DNA, the CDR3 is TGTGCCAGCAGTTACGGAACGTATAATTCACCCCTCCACTTT. This encodes CASSYGTYNSPLHF.

In its sample, this clonotype was seen many times. The V call is TRBV29-1, the J call TRBJ2-7; TRBD2 matches at 10 bases. Trimming cost V 6 bases and J 2 bases; bases outside gene matches: 4. Looked up from germline, CDR1 is SQVTM and CDR2 is ANQGSEA. The CDR3 runs to 13 residues. CDR3 coding DNA: TGCAGCGTATTAGCGGGAGGCGCCTACGAGCAGTACTTC. Protein sequence: CSVLAGGAYEQYF.

In its sample, this clonotype was seen many times. V gene TRBV12-3 or TRBV12-4 combines with J gene TRBJ1-2; tentative D call: TRBD1 (6 bases). Trimming took off 5 bases at V and 8 bases at J, with 21 bases between the two ends. This CDR3 is 15 amino acids long. The CDR3 DNA reads TGTGCCAGCAGTACCACGGGACAAAGCCCTTGGGGCTACACCTTC. Protein product: CASSTTGQSPWGYTF.

Ten or more counts support this clonotype. The V gene is TRBV6-5, the J gene TRBJ1-5, with unresolved D. The length of the CDR3 is 12 residues. Deletions cut 1 base from V and 8 bases from J, with 6 bases between. From germline, CDR1 is MNHEY and CDR2 SVGAGI. The CDR3 is CASSYYSEPQHF. Here the CDR3 DNA reads TGTGCCAGCAGTTACTACTCGGAGCCCCAGCATTTT.

This clonotype came up many times. V and J are TRBV3-1 and TRBJ1-6, with TRBD1 identical over 10 bases. The CDR3 is 15 residues long. The V and J ends lost 4 bases and 11 bases, in that order; junction bases with no gene match: 8. The V gene's germline CDR1 is LGHDT and CDR2 YNNKEL (reference sequence). The CDR3, as DNA: TGTGCCAGCAGCCGACAGGGGGCTAGTAGGGCACCCCTCCACTTT. This sequence encodes CASSRQGASRAPLHF.

DNA for the CDR3: TGTGCCTGGAGTGTACTGGTGGCTGGGGCCAACGTCCTGACTTTC. Translation gives CAWSVLVAGANVLTF. The chain couples TRBV30 to TRBJ2-6; D is unresolved. The CDR3 has 15 residues. The germline gives CDR1 GTSNPN, CDR2 SVGIG (reference sequence). V shed 0 bases and J shed 2 bases, with 8 bases lying between them.

Of note for this clonotype: A read error may produce the germline difference seen at one junction end. CDR3: CACSPGAGKLFF. The CDR3 DNA reads TGTGCCTGCAGCCCTGGGGCGGGAAAACTGTTTTTT. V usage is TRBV7-2 and J usage is TRBJ1-4; perhaps TRBD1 as D (5 bases). CDR1 is SGHTA and CDR2 is FQGNSA in the germline V gene. The CDR3 has 12 amino acids.

This clonotype came up a few times. A read error may produce the germline difference seen at one junction end. V gene TRBV2 combines with J gene TRBJ1-2; D is uncertain. The CDR3 contains 14 residues. Germline loops: CDR1 SNHLY, CDR2 FYNNEI. DNA of the CDR3: TGTGCCAGCGGGTATGACCCCGCTAACTATGGCTGCACCTTC. Its translation: CASGYDPANYGCTF.

This clonotype turned up a few times. The chain links TRBV7-2 to TRBJ2-3, with 9 bases matching TRBD2. V lost 2 bases to trimming and J lost 3 bases; unmatched junction nucleotides: 3. The germline V gene encodes CDR1 SGHTA and CDR2 FQGNSA. CDR3 size: 15 residues. CDR3: CASSLQAGGTDTQYF. As DNA, the CDR3 is TGTGCCAGCAGCTTACAAGCGGGAGGAACAGATACGCAGTATTTT.

This clonotype came up many times. V gene TRBV2 combines with J gene TRBJ1-2; D is perhaps TRBD1 (5 bases). There are 16 residues in the CDR3. Germline V gene lookup returns CDR1 SNHLY and CDR2 FYNNEI. V was clipped by 6 bases and J by 3 bases, with 20 bases between them. The CDR3 bases are TGTGCCAGCAGGGATCCGGAGGGGCGGCTCCACTATGGCTACACCTTC. Protein: CASRDPEGRLHYGYTF.

V and J are TRBV2 and TRBJ1-5; the match to TRBD1 covers 8 bases. This CDR3 has 15 amino acids. V trimming: 7 bases; J trimming: 0 bases; junction bases outside the gene matches: 5. In germline, CDR1 is SNHLY, CDR2 FYNNEI. CDR3 region: CASNKGQDSNQPQHF. The CDR3 nucleotides read TGTGCCAGCAATAAGGGACAGGATAGCAATCAGCCCCAGCATTTT.

The chain links TRBV29-1 to TRBJ1-5; 12 nucleotides align to TRBD1. V gave up 8 bases and J gave up 8 bases; unmatched junction bases: 16. The CDR3 is 16 residues long. Germline assignment: CDR1 SQVTM and CDR2 ANQGSEA. The CDR3 DNA sequence: TGCAGCCCAGATGAACCGGGACAGGGGGCGGTGGAGCCCCAGCATTTT. Protein sequence: CSPDEPGQGAVEPQHF. The variable domain in full, with the rest retrieved from reference TRBV29-1 and TRBJ1-5, is SAVISQKPSRDICQRGTSLTIQCQVDSQVTMMFWYRQQPGQSLTLIATANQGSEATYESGFVIDKFPISRPNLTFSTLTVSNMSPEDSSIYLCSPDEPGQGAVEPQHFGDGTRLSIL.

This clonotype was seen ten or more times. The chain recombines TRBV19 with TRBJ1-5, with D possibly matching TRBD1 (5 bases). Germline V gene sequence: CDR1 LNHDA, CDR2 SQIVND (reference sequence). This CDR3 is built from 15 residues. V lost 3 bases and J lost 6, with 15 bases in between. The CDR3 region has the DNA TGTGCCAGTAGTATCGAGCTCCAGGGAAGTCAGCCCCAGCATTTT. Its protein is CASSIELQGSQPQHF.

V is TRBV12-3 or TRBV12-4 and J is TRBJ2-7; the match to TRBD1 covers 10 bases. Losses at the gene ends were 3 bases for V and 12 bases for J; bases not matched to a gene: 20. There are 17 residues in the CDR3. The CDR3 region has the DNA TGTGCCAGCAGTTTGGGGGGACTTGGACAGGGGGTCTTGGTACCGTACTTC. Protein product: CASSLGGLGQGVLVPYF.

This clonotype has just a few counts. With only one base between it and a far larger clone, this is likely a read error. This chain joins TRBV20-1 and TRBJ2-7; a possible D gene is TRBD2 (5 bases). Germline CDR1 reads DFQATT; CDR2 reads SNEGSKA (reference sequence). This CDR3 contains 15 residues. Trimming stripped 6 bases from V and 7 bases from J, with 25 bases between. As DNA, the CDR3 is TGCAGTGCGCCGGTAGGTAGCGCATCAGACAATGAGCAGTACTTC. Residues: CSAPVGSASDNEQYF.

At least ten counts were recorded for this clonotype. The chain carries TRBV6-2 or TRBV6-3 and TRBJ2-5; D assignment may be TRBD1 or TRBD2 (5 bases each). The V end lost 0 bases, the J end lost 9 bases, and 8 bases lay between the germline ends. This CDR3 is 12 amino acids long. Germline V gene lookup returns CDR1 MNHEY and CDR2 SVGEGT. CDR3 coding DNA: TGTGCCAGCAGTTACTCGAGAGGGGCCCAGTACTTC. This sequence encodes CASSYSRGAQYF.

In its sample, this clonotype was seen many times. The J gene is TRBJ1-5, the V gene TRBV20-1; 8 bases map to TRBD1. Germline CDR1 DFQATT, CDR2 SNEGSKA (reference sequence). Trimming cost V 0 bases and J 6 bases; bases outside gene matches: 10. The CDR3 runs to 16 residues. In nucleotides, the CDR3 is TGCAGTGCTAGAGACCCGGACAGGGATTCGCGTCAGCCCCAGCATTTT. Protein sequence: CSARDPDRDSRQPQHF.

This clonotype showed up many times. The V gene is TRBV9, the J gene TRBJ2-2; D unresolved. The V gene's germline CDR1 is SGDLS and CDR2 YYNGEE. This CDR3 contains 13 residues. V was cut by 4 bases and J by 6 bases, with 10 bases left in between. The CDR3 sequence is CASSLHSPGELFF. The CDR3 nucleotides read TGTGCCAGCAGCCTACATAGCCCCGGGGAGCTGTTTTTT.

The V call is TRBV9, the J call TRBJ1-6; D may be TRBD1 (6 bases). Trimming cost V 4 bases and J 7 bases, with 15 bases left between them. The CDR3 sequence is 15 residues long. Germline V gene sequence: CDR1 SGDLS, CDR2 YYNGEE. The CDR3 is CASSQGPGENSPLHF. The DNA for the CDR3 is TGTGCCAGCAGCCAAGGGCCAGGGGAAAATTCACCCCTCCACTTT.

This clonotype was recorded many times. This rearrangement joins TRBV12-3 or TRBV12-4 to TRBJ1-2, with a tentative D call TRBD1 (5 bases). The CDR3 consists of 16 residues. V lost 6 bases and J lost 4, with 21 bases in between. Here the CDR3 DNA reads TGTGCCAGCAGCCCCCAGGGCTCCTATATTGGCTATGGCTACACCTTC. Its protein product is CASSPQGSYIGYGYTF.

This clonotype has a count of ten or more. The junction departs from the called germline gene at one end, perhaps through a read error. This sequence joins TRBV12-3 or TRBV12-4 and TRBJ2-7; perhaps TRBD2 as D (8 bases). The CDR3 runs to 20 residues. The CDR3 DNA reads TGTGCCAGCAGTTTGGGCGAGACAGGGACACTGACTAGCGAATCCTACGAGCAGTGCTTC. Translation gives CASSLGETGTLTSESYEQCF.

A word on this clonotype: A much larger clonotype is one base distant, so this may be a read error. No conserved phenylalanine or tryptophan ends this CDR3, so it is likely a read error. The CDR3 sequence: CASSPSAQETQYI. CDR3 nucleotide sequence: TGCGCCAGCAGCCCATCGGCGCAAGAGACCCAGTACATC. This chain uses TRBV4-3 with TRBJ2-5; no clear D gene. The ends were cut back, 4 bases at V and 2 bases at J, with 8 bases in the middle. CDR1 is LGHNA and CDR2 is YSLEER in the germline V gene. The CDR3 contains 13 residues.

Ten or more counts support this clonotype. The chain uses TRBV30 and TRBJ2-3, with 7 bases matching TRBD1. The CDR3 has 14 amino acids. Trimming took 3 bases from V and 7 from J; bases not matched to a gene: 10. Germline V gene data show CDR1 as GTSNPN and CDR2 as SVGIG (reference sequence). CDR3: CAWSTEDRANTQYF. Written as DNA, the CDR3 is TGTGCCTGGAGCACCGAAGACAGGGCCAATACGCAGTATTTT.

This clonotype was observed at least ten times. The V call is TRBV6-1, the J call TRBJ1-2; D may be TRBD1 (5 bases). Germline CDR1 is MNHNS and CDR2 is SASEGT. This CDR3 is 18 amino acids long. The germline V and J ends were trimmed by 5 bases and 4 bases, with 26 bases remaining between them. CDR3: CASSPRAPRVKSGYGYTF. The CDR3, as DNA: TGTGCCAGCAGTCCCAGGGCCCCCAGGGTTAAATCTGGCTATGGCTACACCTTC.

Ten or more counts support this clonotype. The chain uses TRBV5-1 and TRBJ2-7; the D is unclear. The CDR3 is made up of 13 amino acids. Trimming took off 5 bases at V and 7 bases at J, with 16 bases between the two ends. Germline assignment: CDR1 SGHRS and CDR2 YFSETQ. For the CDR3, the DNA is TGCGCCAGCAGAGGCAGTGACCCTCGGGAGCAGTACTTC. Its translation: CASRGSDPREQYF.